Listed here is a single T cell receptor (beta chain). CDR1 and CDR2 (germline): SGHDT, YYEEEE. Trimming cost V 4 bases and J 5 bases, with 10 bases left between them. This CDR3 region has 12 residues. Those who donated were healthy HIV-negative adults, with no recent acute infections or vaccinations reported. The entry originates in a study of shared clonotypes between healthy human individuals. Sequenced by immunoSEQ multiplex PCR; TCRdb stores in-frame clones only, minus some. The sample has about 1 million clones, roughly 70% seen once. The receptor comes from a man younger than 35 in good health. The rearrangement joins TRBV5-6 to TRBJ2-7; tentative D call: TRBD2 (5 bases). Input material: memory CD4+ T cells sorted from blood. The subset here: CD45RA-negative fraction. For the CDR3, the DNA is TGTGCCAGCAGCCGCCTCGGGAACGAGCAGTACTTC. This encodes CASSRLGNEQYF.